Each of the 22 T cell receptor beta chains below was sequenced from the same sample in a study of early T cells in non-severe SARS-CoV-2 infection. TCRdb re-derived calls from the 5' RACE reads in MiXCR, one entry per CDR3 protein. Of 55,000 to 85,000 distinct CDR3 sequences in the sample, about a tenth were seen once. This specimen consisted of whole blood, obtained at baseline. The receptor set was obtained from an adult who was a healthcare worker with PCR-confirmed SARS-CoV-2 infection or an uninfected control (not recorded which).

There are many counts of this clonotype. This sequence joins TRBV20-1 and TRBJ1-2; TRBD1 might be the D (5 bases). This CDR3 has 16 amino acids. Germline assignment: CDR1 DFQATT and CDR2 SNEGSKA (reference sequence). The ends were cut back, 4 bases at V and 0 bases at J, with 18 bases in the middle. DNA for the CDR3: TGCAGTGCTATGGGGGATTATGGGCCGGCTAACTATGGCTACACCTTC. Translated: CSAMGDYGPANYGYTF.

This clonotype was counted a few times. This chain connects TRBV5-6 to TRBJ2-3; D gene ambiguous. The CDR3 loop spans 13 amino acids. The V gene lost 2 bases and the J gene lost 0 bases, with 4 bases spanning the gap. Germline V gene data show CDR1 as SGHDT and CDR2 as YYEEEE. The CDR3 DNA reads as TGTGCCAGCAGCTTCGCTAGCACAGATACGCAGTATTTT. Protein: CASSFASTDTQYF.

CDR3 nucleotide sequence: TGTGCCAGCACCGACTCCGGGACAGGGTACGAGCAGTACTTC. Translation: CASTDSGTGYEQYF. The chain carries TRBV12-3 or TRBV12-4 and TRBJ2-7; 9 bases fit TRBD1. Unmatched junction bases numbered 8, after V lost 7 bases and J lost 4 bases. This CDR3 is 14 amino acids long.

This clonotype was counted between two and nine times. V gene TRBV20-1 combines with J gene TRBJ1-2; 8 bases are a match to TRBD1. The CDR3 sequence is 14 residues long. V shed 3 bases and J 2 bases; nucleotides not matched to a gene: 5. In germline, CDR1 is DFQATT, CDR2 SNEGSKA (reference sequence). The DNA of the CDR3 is TGCAGTGCTAGTCCGGGACAGGCCAACTATGGCTACACCTTC. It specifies CSASPGQANYGYTF.

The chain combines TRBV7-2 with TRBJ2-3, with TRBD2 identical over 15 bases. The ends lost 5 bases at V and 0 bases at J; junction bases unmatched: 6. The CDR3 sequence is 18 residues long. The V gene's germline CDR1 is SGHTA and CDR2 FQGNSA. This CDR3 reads CASSQTGTSGGSTDTQYF. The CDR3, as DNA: TGTGCCAGCAGCCAAACCGGGACTAGCGGGGGGAGCACAGATACGCAGTATTTT.

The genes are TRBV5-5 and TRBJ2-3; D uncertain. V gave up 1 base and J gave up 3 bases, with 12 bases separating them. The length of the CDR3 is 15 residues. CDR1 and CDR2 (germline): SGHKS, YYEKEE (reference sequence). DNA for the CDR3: TGTGCCAGCAGCTTGTTAATGGCTGCAACAGATACGCAGTATTTT. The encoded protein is CASSLLMAATDTQYF.

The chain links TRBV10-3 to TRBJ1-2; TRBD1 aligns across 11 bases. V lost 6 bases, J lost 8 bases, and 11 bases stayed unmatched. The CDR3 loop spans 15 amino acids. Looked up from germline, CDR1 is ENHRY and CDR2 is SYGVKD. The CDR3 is CAISNPGQGARGYTF. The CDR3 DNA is TGTGCCATCAGCAACCCTGGACAGGGGGCCCGGGGCTACACCTTC.

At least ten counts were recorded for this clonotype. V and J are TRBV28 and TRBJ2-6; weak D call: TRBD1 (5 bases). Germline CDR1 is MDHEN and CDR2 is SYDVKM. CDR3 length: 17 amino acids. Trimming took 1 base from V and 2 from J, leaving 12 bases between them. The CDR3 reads CASSLFSPGPGANVLTF. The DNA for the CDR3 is TGTGCCAGCAGTTTATTTTCTCCAGGGCCTGGGGCCAACGTCCTGACTTTC.

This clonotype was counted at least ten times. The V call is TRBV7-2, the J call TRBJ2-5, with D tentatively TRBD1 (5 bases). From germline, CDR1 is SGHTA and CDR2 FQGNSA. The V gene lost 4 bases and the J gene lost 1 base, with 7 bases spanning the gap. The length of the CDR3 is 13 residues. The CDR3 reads CASSSTVQETQYF. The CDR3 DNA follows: TGTGCCAGCAGCTCGACAGTCCAAGAGACCCAGTACTTC.

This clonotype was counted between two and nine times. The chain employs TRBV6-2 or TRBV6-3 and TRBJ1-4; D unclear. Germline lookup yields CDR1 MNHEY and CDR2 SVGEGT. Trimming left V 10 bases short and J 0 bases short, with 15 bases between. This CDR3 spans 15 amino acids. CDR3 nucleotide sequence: TGTGCCACGGACCGGGGTACTGCAACTAATGAAAAACTGTTTTTT. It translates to CATDRGTATNEKLFF.

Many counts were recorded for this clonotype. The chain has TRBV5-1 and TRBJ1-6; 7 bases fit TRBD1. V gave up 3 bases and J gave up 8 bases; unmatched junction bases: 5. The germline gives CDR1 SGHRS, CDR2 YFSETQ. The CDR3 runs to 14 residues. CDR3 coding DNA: TGCGCCAGCAGCTGGGGGCAGGGGGATTCACCCCTCCACTTT. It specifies CASSWGQGDSPLHF.

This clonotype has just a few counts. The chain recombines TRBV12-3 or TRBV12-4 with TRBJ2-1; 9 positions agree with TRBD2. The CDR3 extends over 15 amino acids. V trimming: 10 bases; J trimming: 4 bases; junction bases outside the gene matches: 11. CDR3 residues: CAITDTSGLYNEQFF. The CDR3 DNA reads TGTGCCATTACCGATACTAGCGGGTTATACAATGAGCAGTTCTTC.

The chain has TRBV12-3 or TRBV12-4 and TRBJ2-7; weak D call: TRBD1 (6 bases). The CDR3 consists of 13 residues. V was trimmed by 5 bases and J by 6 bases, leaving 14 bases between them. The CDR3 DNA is TGTGCCAGCAGTCCCCGGGACACCTTCGAGCAGTACTTC. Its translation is CASSPRDTFEQYF.

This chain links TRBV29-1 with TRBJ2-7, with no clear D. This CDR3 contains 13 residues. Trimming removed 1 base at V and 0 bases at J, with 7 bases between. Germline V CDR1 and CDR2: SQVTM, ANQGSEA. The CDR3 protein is CSVEAPTSYEQYF. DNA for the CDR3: TGCAGCGTTGAAGCGCCTACCTCCTACGAGCAGTACTTC.

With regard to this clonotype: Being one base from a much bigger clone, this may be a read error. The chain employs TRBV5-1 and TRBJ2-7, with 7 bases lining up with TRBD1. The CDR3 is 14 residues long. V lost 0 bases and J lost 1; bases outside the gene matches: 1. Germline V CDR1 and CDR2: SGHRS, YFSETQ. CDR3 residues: CASSLGDRSYEQYF. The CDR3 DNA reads TGCGCCAGCAGCTTGGGGGACAGATCCTACGAGCAGTACTTC.

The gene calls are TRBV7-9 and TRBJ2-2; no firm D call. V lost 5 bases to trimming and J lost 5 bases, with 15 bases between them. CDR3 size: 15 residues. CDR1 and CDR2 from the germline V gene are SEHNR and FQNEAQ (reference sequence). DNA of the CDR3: TGTGCCAGCAGCCAAAGGATGGAAGGGACCGGGGAGCTGTTTTTT. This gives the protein CASSQRMEGTGELFF.

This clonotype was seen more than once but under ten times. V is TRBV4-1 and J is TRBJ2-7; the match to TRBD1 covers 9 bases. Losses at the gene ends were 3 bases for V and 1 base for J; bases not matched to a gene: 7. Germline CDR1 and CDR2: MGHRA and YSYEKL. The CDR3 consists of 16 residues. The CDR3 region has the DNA TGCGCCAGCAGCCAGGGACAGGGACCAAAGTCCTACGAGCAGTACTTC. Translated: CASSQGQGPKSYEQYF.

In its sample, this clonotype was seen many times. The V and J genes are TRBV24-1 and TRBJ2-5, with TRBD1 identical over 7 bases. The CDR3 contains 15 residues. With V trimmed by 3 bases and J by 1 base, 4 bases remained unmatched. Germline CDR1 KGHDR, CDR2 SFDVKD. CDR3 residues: CATSDPDRFQETQYF. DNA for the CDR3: TGTGCCACCAGTGATCCGGACAGGTTCCAAGAGACCCAGTACTTC.

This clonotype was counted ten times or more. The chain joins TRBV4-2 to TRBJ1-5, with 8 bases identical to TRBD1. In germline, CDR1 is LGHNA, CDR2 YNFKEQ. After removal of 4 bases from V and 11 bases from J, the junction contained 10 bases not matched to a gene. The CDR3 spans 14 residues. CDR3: CASSLKTGENAQHF. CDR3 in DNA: TGTGCCAGCAGCCTAAAGACAGGGGAGAATGCCCAGCATTTT.

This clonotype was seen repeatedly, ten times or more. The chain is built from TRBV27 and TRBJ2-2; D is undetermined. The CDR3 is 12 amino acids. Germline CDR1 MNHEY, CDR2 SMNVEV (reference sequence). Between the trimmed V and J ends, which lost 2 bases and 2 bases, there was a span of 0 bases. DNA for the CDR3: TGTGCCAGCAGTTTAAACACCGGGGAGCTGTTTTTT. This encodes CASSLNTGELFF.

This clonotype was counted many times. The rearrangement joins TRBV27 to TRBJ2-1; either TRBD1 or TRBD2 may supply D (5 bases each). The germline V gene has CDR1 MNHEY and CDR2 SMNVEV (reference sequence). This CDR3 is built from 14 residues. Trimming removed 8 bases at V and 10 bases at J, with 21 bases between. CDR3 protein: CASADRDPQREQFF. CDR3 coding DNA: TGTGCCAGCGCCGACCGGGACCCACAACGGGAGCAGTTCTTC.

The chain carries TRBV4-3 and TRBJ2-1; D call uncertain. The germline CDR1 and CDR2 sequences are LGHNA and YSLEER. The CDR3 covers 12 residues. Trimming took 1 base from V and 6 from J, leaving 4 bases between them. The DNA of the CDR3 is TGCGCCAGCAGCCAAGGGGGCAATGAGCAGTTCTTC. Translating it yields CASSQGGNEQFF.